The text below deals with one T cell receptor (beta chain). The antigen it binds to is not known. Base quality data are lacking; no much larger clone is found one base away. This specimen comes from a study of shared clonotypes between healthy human individuals (dated by TCRdb to 2018 to 2020). The study in broad terms: A few men and a couple of women, aged 18 to 49 years, made up the cohort. To increase sequencing depth and limit assay-specific biases, different laboratories used diverse techniques to prepare libraries and sequence TCR repertoires. Blood TCR repertoires of about 5 healthy adults were deeply sequenced to estimate repertoire size and the extent of clonotype sharing between individuals. Each donor's leukapheresis produced roughly between roughly 0.85 and 9.5 billion PBMCs. Per donor, three plates each were used for CD4 naive and CD4 memory, two for CD8 naive, and one for CD8 memory. Results and caveats for the whole study, not just this receptor: When a few donors were compared, the shared fraction of clonotypes was around 5% for naive CD4, around 3.6% for naive CD8, roughly 2.3% for memory CD4, and about 0.36% for memory CD8. Even with the large sequencing depth, rarefaction of the sorted-subset datasets indicated that sequencing was incomplete. Larger estimated clonotype richness was generally found for naive subsets than for memory subsets. Compared with non-shared clonotypes, clonotypes shared by all four sorted-subset donors had higher generation probabilities. Sampling was restricted to blood, and TCR repertoires in tissues likely differ from the TCR repertoires found in blood. The small number of donors limited the genetic and exposure-history diversity represented. Pairwise subsampling indicated that sequencing depth was expected to affect the degree of clonotype sharing among donors.

Using the deep immunoSEQ assay, TCR CDR3 regions were amplified from genomic DNA by multiplex PCR. Extracted genomic DNA from each cell subset was distributed evenly across all wells of several immunoSEQ 96-well plates, and each plate was treated as a replicate. For sorted subsets, 150 to 250 ng of genomic DNA, equivalent to roughly 30,000 T cell genomes, went into each replicate PCR. The purified libraries were quantified using a Qubit 3.0 fluorometer, sized with a Bioanalyzer 2100, and then quantified again using the KAPA Library Quantification kit. A separate single-read 150-cycle Illumina NextSeq 550 flow cell was used to sequence each immunoSEQ 96-well plate. On the authors' methods: Because only junctional sequences without quality scores were contained in the immunoSEQ output, filtering matching that applied to full-length reads could not be performed. Sequences were annotated with PyIR, a Python wrapper for IgBLAST v1.9, using IMGT germline references to assign V/J genes and CDR3. Reads with weak V/J assignments (E-value above 1e-6), missing CDR3, stop codons, out-of-frame junctions, or ambiguous translated residues were removed. A V3J clonotype was defined by an identical inferred V gene, J gene, and CDR3 amino acid sequence. The percentage overlap between two repertoires was calculated by dividing the number of shared unique clonotypes by the size of the smaller repertoire. Richness of each repertoire was evaluated using RTK rarefaction, the Chao1 estimator, and Recon v2.1 estimates of unobserved clonotypes. OLGA was used to compute generation probabilities for all TCRbeta clonotypes that the gDNA method yielded from a handful of donors. TCRdb stores this immuneACCESS table with in-frame sequences only. Part of the clones is absent; in the studies checked, under half of the shortfall reflects unresolved V genes, and no reason is known for the rest. V and J calls and clone size come straight from that table; D and trimming were deduced from the DNA. In all, the sample holds around 2,000,000 clones, and roughly 94% of those were seen once. Of the sample, about 0.13% falls within the top ten clones.

Healthy HIV-negative adults with no recently reported acute infections or vaccinations were included as donors. Every donor was a Caucasian adult residing in Nashville, Tennessee, USA. Magnetic negative selection was used to enrich CD4+ T cells, after which naive cells were positively selected on CD45RA and the negative fraction became the memory subset. Blood was obtained by leukapheresis, after which PBMCs were separated by Ficoll-Histopaque density gradient centrifugation and cryopreserved in liquid nitrogen vapor phase. Purity and quantity of every magnetically sorted T cell population were checked by analytical flow cytometry. From each sorted fraction, genomic DNA was isolated and quantified by UV absorbance on a Nanodrop 2000c. CDR1 and CDR2 are read off the germline V gene as SGHTA and FQGNSA. The CDR3 has 15 amino acids, counting the end cysteine and phenylalanine. Of all the DNA, just the CDR3 is kept, 45 bases in frame from base 1. Unmatched junction bases come to 7, with V trimmed by 1 base and J by 7 bases.

The sample consisted of naive CD4+ T cells sorted from blood. Read against the paper, the sample's cell subset or site label means: CD45RA+ positively selected. This TCR was sampled from a man between 18 and 35 years old in good health. The receptor chain draws on TRBV7-2 and TRBJ2-7; 10 nucleotides in the junction match TRBD2. The CDR3 protein sequence reads: CASSLVLAGAGEQYF. The sequenced DNA: TGTGCCAGCAGCTTAGTCCTAGCGGGAGCTGGTGAGCAGTACTTC.